One and the same sample provided the 15 T cell receptor beta chains below, sequenced in a study of CXCR3-negative and CXCR3-positive naive CD8 T cells. The study's findings and limits: TRB CDR3s were more hydrophobic in CXCR3-positive than in CXCR3-negative naive cells.

The authors prepared UMI-labeled TRB cDNA libraries by 5' RACE. TCRdb reprocessed the 5' RACE reads and stores each CDR3 protein as one record, lacking DNA. The sample totals tens of thousands of distinct CDR3 sequences. Antigens for these TCRs are unknown. The sample consisted of naive CXCR3+ CD8+ T cells from blood. The subset here: CD45RO-CCR7+CD27+CD95- naive CD8+ T cells expressing CXCR3 (TNR3+). The receptors here all came from a human donor in good health. Some clones in this sample may be carry-over from other donors' samples.

The CDR3 loop is CASSHTNCEQYF. The chain is built from TRBV3-1 and TRBJ2-7. Germline CDR1 LGHDT, CDR2 YNNKEL (reference sequence). This CDR3 contains 12 residues.

This chain connects TRBV28 to TRBJ2-1; the D call from TCRdb, TRBD1, cannot be confirmed without DNA. Germline V CDR1 and CDR2: MDHEN, SYDVKM. CDR3 length: 13 amino acids. The CDR3 sequence: CASSLGAGNEQFF.

The J gene is TRBJ2-3, the V gene TRBV5-1; the D gene TCRdb calls, TRBD2, cannot be checked with no DNA. CDR3 size: 15 residues. CDR1 SGHRS and CDR2 YFSETQ come from the germline V gene. This chain's CDR3 is CASSLAAAELDTQYF. The whole variable domain, remainder taken from reference TRBV5-1 and TRBJ2-3, is KAGVTQTPRYLIKTRGQQVTLSCSPISGHRSVSWYQQTPGQGLQFLFEYFSETQRNKGNFPGRFSGRQFSNSRSEMNVSTLELGDSALYLCASSLAAAELDTQYFGPGTRLTVL.

The chain links TRBV5-1 to TRBJ1-2. Germline loops: CDR1 SGHRS, CDR2 YFSETQ. The CDR3 covers 14 residues. The CDR3 reads CASSLYDGNYGYTF.

This chain links TRBV20-1 with TRBJ2-2. The CDR3 spans 11 residues. Germline CDR1 and CDR2: DFQATT and SNEGSKA (reference sequence). The CDR3 here is CSASHPGELFF.

V and J are TRBV12-3 or TRBV12-4 and TRBJ2-3; TCRdb designates TRBD2, a call that cannot be tested without DNA. The CDR3 extends over 15 amino acids. CDR3 protein: CASSLWEVGGDTQYF.

The chain has TRBV28 and TRBJ1-2. The CDR3 is 15 amino acids. CDR1 is MDHEN, CDR2 SYDVKM, per germline. The CDR3 sequence is CASSFRDSIGYGYTF.

CDR3 in amino acids: CSVEDSSPYEQYF. The rearrangement links TRBV29-1 to TRBJ2-7; the TRBD2 assignment by TCRdb is unverifiable without DNA. This CDR3 spans 13 amino acids. Germline assignment: CDR1 SQVTM and CDR2 ANQGSEA.

The chain is built from TRBV27 and TRBJ2-7; TCRdb outputs TRBD1, but without DNA this stays unchecked. CDR1 MNHEY and CDR2 SMNVEV come from the germline V gene (reference sequence). The CDR3 has 13 amino acids. This chain's CDR3 is CASSSSDSYEQYF.

J is TRBJ2-3 and V is TRBV28; there is no DNA to check the TCRdb D call of TRBD2. This CDR3 region has 16 residues. Germline lookup yields CDR1 MDHEN and CDR2 SYDVKM. This CDR3 reads CASSLMAGASTDTQYF.

The chain uses TRBV6-5 and TRBJ1-2; there is no DNA to check the TCRdb D call of TRBD1. The CDR3 runs to 15 residues. Germline loops: CDR1 MNHEY, CDR2 SVGAGI. The CDR3 sequence: CASSYAIGDDYGYTF.

The chain employs TRBV12-3 or TRBV12-4 and TRBJ2-5; TCRdb picks TRBD1, but there is no DNA to check that call. The CDR3 consists of 13 residues. The chain's CDR3 is CASSPGWGETQYF.

This chain links TRBV4-1 with TRBJ2-7. The CDR3 has 13 residues. Germline-derived CDR1 and CDR2 are MGHRA and YSYEKL. The CDR3 reads CASSHILDPEQYF.

The V and J genes are TRBV12-3 or TRBV12-4 and TRBJ1-1. This CDR3 has 14 amino acids. The CDR3 is CASSLGRTNTEAFF.

The CDR3: CASSPGTGTVDQPQHF. The genes are TRBV12-3 or TRBV12-4 and TRBJ1-5; no DNA is available, so the TRBD1 call from TCRdb remains unchecked. The CDR3 has 16 amino acids.